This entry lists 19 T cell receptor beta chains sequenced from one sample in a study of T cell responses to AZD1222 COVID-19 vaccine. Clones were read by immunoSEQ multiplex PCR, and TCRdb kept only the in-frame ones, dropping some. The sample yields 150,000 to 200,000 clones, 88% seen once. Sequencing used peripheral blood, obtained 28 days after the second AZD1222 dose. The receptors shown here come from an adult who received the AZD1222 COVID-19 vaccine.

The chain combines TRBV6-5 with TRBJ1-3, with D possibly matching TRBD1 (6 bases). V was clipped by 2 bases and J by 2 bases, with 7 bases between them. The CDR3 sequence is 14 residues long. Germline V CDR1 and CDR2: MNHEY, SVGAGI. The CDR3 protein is CASSYRDTGNTIYF. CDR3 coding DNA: TGTGCCAGCAGTTACCGGGACACTGGAAACACCATATATTTT.

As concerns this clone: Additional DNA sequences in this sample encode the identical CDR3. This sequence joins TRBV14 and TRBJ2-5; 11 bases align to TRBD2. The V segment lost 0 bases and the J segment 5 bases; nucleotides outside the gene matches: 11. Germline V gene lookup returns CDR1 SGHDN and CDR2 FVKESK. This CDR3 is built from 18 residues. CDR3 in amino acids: CASSQDRLAGRIGETQYF. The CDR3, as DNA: TGTGCCAGCAGCCAAGACCGACTAGCGGGGAGAATCGGCGAGACCCAGTACTTC.

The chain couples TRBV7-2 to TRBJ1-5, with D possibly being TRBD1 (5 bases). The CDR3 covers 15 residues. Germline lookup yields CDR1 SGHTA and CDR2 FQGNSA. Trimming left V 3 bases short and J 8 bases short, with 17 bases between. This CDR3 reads CASSFFGGGLEPQHF. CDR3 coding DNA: TGTGCCAGCAGCTTTTTTGGCGGGGGGTTGGAGCCCCAGCATTTT.

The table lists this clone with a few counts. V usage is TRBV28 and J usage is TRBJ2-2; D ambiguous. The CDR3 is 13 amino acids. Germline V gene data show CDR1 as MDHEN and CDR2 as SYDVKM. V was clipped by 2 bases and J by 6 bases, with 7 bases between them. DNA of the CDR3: TGTGCCAGCAGTTTACTCAGTCCCGGGGAGCTGTTTTTT. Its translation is CASSLLSPGELFF.

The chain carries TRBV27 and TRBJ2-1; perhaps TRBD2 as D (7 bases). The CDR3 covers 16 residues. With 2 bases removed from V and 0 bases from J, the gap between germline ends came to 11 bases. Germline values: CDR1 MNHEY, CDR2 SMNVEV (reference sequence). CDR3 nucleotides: TGTGCCAGCAGTTTACTAGCGGACAGCTCCTACAATGAGCAGTTCTTC. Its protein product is CASSLLADSSYNEQFF.

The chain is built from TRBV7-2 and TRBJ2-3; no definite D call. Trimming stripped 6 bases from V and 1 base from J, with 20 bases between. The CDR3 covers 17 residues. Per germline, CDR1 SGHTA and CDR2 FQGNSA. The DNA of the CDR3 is TGTGCCAGCAGACCCCCGGGCCTCCCTGTGGGCACAGATACGCAGTATTTT. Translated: CASRPPGLPVGTDTQYF.

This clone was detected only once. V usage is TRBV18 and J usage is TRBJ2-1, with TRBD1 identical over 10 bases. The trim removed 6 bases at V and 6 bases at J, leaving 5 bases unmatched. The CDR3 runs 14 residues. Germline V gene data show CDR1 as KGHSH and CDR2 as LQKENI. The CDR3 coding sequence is TGTGCCAGCTCCATTGGGACAGGGGTCAATGAGCAGTTCTTC. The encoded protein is CASSIGTGVNEQFF. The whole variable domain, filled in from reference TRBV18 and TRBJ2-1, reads NAGVMQNPRHLVRRRGQEARLRCSPMKGHSHVYWYRQLPEEGLKFMVYLQKENIIDESGMPKERFSAEFPKEGPSILRIQQVVRGDSAAYFCASSIGTGVNEQFFGPGTRLTVL.

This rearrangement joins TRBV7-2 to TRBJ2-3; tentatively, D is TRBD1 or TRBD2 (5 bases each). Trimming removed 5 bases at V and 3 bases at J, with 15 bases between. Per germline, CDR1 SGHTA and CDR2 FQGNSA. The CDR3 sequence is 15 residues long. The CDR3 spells CASSPGDWGTDTQYF. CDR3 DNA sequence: TGTGCCAGCAGCCCGGGTGATTGGGGGACAGATACGCAGTATTTT.

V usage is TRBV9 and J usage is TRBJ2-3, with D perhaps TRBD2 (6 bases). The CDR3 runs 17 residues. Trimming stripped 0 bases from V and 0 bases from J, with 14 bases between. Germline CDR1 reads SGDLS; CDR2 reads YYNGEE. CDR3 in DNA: TGTGCCAGCAGCGTAGGACAGCCGGGACTGAGCACAGATACGCAGTATTTT. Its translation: CASSVGQPGLSTDTQYF. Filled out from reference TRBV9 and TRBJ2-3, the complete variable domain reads DSGVTQTPKHLITATGQRVTLRCSPRSGDLSVYWYQQSLDQGLQFLIQYYNGEERAKGNILERFSAQQFPDLHSELNLSSLELGDSALYFCASSVGQPGLSTDTQYFGPGTRLTVL.

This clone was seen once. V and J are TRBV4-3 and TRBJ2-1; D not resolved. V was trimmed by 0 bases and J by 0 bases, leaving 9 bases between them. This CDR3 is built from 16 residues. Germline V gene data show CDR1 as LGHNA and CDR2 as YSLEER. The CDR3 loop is CASSQEAYSSYNEQFF. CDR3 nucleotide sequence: TGCGCCAGCAGCCAAGAGGCATATAGCTCCTACAATGAGCAGTTCTTC.

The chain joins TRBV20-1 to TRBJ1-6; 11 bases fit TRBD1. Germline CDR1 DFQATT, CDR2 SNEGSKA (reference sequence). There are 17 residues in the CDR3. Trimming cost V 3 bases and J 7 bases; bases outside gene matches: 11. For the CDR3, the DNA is TGCAGTGCTAGTGCCCTTGGACAGGGGGCCGGGAATTCACCCCTCCACTTT. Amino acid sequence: CSASALGQGAGNSPLHF.

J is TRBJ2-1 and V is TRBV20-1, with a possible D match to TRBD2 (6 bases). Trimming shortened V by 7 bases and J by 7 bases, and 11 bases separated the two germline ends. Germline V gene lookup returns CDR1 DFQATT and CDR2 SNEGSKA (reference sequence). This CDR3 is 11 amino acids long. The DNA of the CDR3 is TGCAGTGTACGGGAGCATAATGAGCAGTTCTTC. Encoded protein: CSVREHNEQFF.

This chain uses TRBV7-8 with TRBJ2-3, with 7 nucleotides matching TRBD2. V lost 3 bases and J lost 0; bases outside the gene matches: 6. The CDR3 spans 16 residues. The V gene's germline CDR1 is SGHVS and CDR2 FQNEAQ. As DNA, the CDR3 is TGTGCCAGCAGCTTTCTTCCGGGAGGTAGCACAGATACGCAGTATTTT. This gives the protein CASSFLPGGSTDTQYF.

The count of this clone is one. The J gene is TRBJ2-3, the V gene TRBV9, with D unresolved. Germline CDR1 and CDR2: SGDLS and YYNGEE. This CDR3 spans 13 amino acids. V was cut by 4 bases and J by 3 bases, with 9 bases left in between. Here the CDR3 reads CASSFFGTDTQYF. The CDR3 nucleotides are TGTGCCAGCAGCTTCTTCGGGACAGATACGCAGTATTTT.

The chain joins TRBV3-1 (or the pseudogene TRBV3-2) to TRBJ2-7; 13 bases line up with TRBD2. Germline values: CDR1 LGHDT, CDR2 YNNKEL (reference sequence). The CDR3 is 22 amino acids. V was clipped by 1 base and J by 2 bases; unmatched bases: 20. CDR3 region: CASSQGELAAKPGLAGPYEQYF. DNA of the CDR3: TGTGCCAGCAGCCAAGGGGAACTGGCGGCCAAGCCGGGACTAGCGGGACCCTACGAGCAGTACTTC.

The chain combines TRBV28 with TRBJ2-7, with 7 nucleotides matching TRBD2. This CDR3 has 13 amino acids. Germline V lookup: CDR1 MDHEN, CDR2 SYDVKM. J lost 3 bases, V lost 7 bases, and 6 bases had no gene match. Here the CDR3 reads CASNRDYLYEQYF. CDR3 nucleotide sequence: TGTGCCAGCAACCGGGACTACCTCTACGAGCAGTACTTC.

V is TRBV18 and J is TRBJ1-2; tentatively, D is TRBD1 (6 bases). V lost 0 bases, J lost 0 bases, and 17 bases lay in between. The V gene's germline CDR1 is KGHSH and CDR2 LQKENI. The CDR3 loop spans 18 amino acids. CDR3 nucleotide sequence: TGTGCCAGCTCACCACCTTACGACAGGTTCCCGGCTAACTATGGCTACACCTTC. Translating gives CASSPPYDRFPANYGYTF.

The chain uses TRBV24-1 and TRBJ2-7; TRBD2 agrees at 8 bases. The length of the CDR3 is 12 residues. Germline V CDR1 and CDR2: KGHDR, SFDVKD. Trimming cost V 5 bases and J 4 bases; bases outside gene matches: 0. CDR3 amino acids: CATSASGYEQYF. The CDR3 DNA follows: TGTGCCACCAGTGCTAGCGGGTACGAGCAGTACTTC.

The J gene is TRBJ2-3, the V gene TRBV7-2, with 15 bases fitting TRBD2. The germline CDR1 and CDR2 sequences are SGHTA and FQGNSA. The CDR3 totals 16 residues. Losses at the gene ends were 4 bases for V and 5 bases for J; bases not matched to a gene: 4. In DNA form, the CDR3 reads TGTGCCAGCAGCTCCAGGACTAGCGGGAGGGTAGATACGCAGTATTTT. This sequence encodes CASSSRTSGRVDTQYF.